The following is a T cell receptor beta chain sequence with its context. The target antigen is unknown. V lost 3 bases, J lost 2 bases, and 11 bases stayed unmatched. Germline CDR1 LGHNT, CDR2 FRNRAP. The CDR3 totals 18 residues. The entry originates in a study of T cell repertoires in cytomegalovirus infection. Study outcomes and limitations: HLA-C-restricted CMV clonotypes gave the most frequent clonotype in two of eight donors.

TCRdb reprocessed the reads with MiXCR, giving one entry per CDR3 protein. The profile shows approximately 990,000 distinct CDR3 sequences, 31% of them singletons. The chain recombines TRBV12-5 with TRBJ2-7; 12 positions agree with TRBD1. This clonotype originated in a human donor in good health (CMV status not recorded). Some clones in this sample may be carry-over from other donors' samples. The source material was cultured CD8+ T cells from PBMCs, sampled from culture after CMV antigen stimulation. Here the CDR3 DNA reads TGTGCTAGTGGTTTCTACTTACCCCGGGACAGGGGGCCCTACGAGCAGTACTTC. Encoded protein: CASGFYLPRDRGPYEQYF.